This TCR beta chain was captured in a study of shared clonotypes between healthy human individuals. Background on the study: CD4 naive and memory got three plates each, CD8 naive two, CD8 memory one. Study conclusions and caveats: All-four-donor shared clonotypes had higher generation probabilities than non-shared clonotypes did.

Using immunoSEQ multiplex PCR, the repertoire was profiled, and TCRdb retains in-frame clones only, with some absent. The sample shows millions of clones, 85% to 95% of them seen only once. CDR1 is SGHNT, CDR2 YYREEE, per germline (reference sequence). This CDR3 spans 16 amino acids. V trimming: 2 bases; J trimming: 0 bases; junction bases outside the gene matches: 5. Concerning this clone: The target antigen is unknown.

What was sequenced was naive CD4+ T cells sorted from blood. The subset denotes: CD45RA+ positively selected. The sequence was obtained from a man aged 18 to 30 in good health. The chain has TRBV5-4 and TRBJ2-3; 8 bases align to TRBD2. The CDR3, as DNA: TGTGCCAGCAGCTTTTTGCGGGGGGAAAGCACAGATACGCAGTATTTT. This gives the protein CASSFLRGESTDTQYF.